Below, 24 T cell receptor beta chains from the same sample are listed, as sequenced in a study of cytomegalovirus exposure and HLA in healthy donors. Researchers ran the PCR with 60 Vbeta and 13 Jbeta primers. Generated by immunoSEQ multiplex PCR, the TCRdb table keeps only in-frame clones and is missing some. The data show 87,000 or so clones, around 8% seen once. The sequencing input was PBMCs. The receptors originated from a man between 45 and 60 years old in good health and CMV-seronegative.

In this sample, this clone turned up a few times. The rearrangement joins TRBV5-6 to TRBJ1-4; a possible D gene is TRBD1 (5 bases). The germline V gene has CDR1 SGHDT and CDR2 YYEEEE. Trimming removed 2 bases at V and 6 bases at J, with 11 bases between. CDR3 size: 14 residues. CDR3 loop: CASSFRGVDEKLFF. The DNA of the CDR3 is TGTGCCAGCAGCTTCCGGGGGGTCGATGAAAAACTGTTTTTT.

This clone occurred a few times. The V call is TRBV2, the J call TRBJ2-1, with TRBD1 identical over 7 bases. This CDR3 is built from 13 residues. Germline V gives CDR1 SNHLY, CDR2 FYNNEI. The J segment lost 4 bases and the V segment lost 5 bases, leaving 2 bases of the junction unmatched. CDR3 loop: CASSTGQYNEQFF. In DNA, the CDR3 is TGTGCCAGCAGTACGGGACAGTACAATGAGCAGTTCTTC.

The CDR3 reads CASSLGDTGNYGYTF. The CDR3 DNA reads as TGTGCCAGCAGTTTAGGGGACACGGGCAACTATGGCTACACCTTC. The chain employs TRBV28 and TRBJ1-2; perhaps TRBD1 as D (6 bases). V shed 2 bases and J shed 2 bases, with 12 bases lying between them. The CDR3 consists of 15 residues. Germline lookup yields CDR1 MDHEN and CDR2 SYDVKM.

In the case of this clone: In the same sample, other DNA sequences code for this CDR3. This sequence joins TRBV21-1 and TRBJ2-1; the listed D gene, TRBD2, was not tested against the DNA. TRBV21-1 is a pseudogene segment. The CDR3 spans 17 residues. CDR3 sequence reads: CASSKASQTSAYNEQFF. CDR3 DNA: TGTGCCAGCAGCAAAGCGAGTCAAACTAGCGCCTACAATGAGCAGTTCTTC.

J is TRBJ1-5 and V is TRBV28, with a possible D match to TRBD1 (5 bases). Trimming pared 3 bases from V and 0 bases from J, leaving 9 bases between. This CDR3 has 15 residues. Germline CDR1 and CDR2: MDHEN and SYDVKM. The CDR3 DNA follows: TGTGCCAGCAGTTTGACAGATTATAGCAATCAGCCCCAGCATTTT. This gives the protein CASSLTDYSNQPQHF.

This rearrangement joins TRBV9 to TRBJ2-3, with 13 bases matching TRBD2. Germline CDR1 reads SGDLS; CDR2 reads YYNGEE. V shed 4 bases, J shed 4 bases, and the junction held 9 bases outside the gene matches. The CDR3 extends over 17 amino acids. CDR3 sequence reads: CASSQRTSGRGSDTQYF. The CDR3 bases are TGTGCCAGCAGCCAACGGACTAGCGGGAGAGGTTCAGATACGCAGTATTTT.

The sample holds a few counts of this clone. The chain employs TRBV27 and TRBJ2-3; 13 bases line up with TRBD2. V was clipped by 4 bases and J by 7 bases; unmatched bases: 11. The CDR3 is 17 amino acids. The germline V gene encodes CDR1 MNHEY and CDR2 SMNVEV (reference sequence). The CDR3 here is CASSSLLLAGGPNTQYF. CDR3 nucleotides: TGTGCCAGCAGTTCGCTCCTACTAGCGGGAGGGCCAAATACGCAGTATTTT.

J is TRBJ2-2 and V is TRBV5-1; TRBD1 is a possible D gene (5 bases). Germline V CDR1 and CDR2: SGHRS, YFSETQ. The CDR3 totals 14 residues. The germline V and J ends were trimmed by 7 bases and 1 base, with 11 bases remaining between them. CDR3 sequence reads: CASFPTGNTGELFF. DNA of the CDR3: TGCGCCAGCTTTCCCACAGGGAACACCGGGGAGCTGTTTTTT.

This clone was counted a few times. The chain has TRBV5-4 and TRBJ2-2; TRBD1 aligns across 12 bases. The J segment lost 9 bases and the V segment lost 2 bases, leaving 5 bases of the junction unmatched. The CDR3 totals 15 residues. Germline V gene data show CDR1 as SGHNT and CDR2 as YYREEE (reference sequence). CDR3 region: CASSFGGQGARELFF. CDR3 nucleotides: TGTGCCAGCAGCTTTGGGGGACAGGGGGCGCGGGAGCTGTTTTTT.

This clone was seen only a few times. DNA of the CDR3: TGTGCCAGCAGAGGAGGGGCGCACTATGGCTACACCTTC. It yields the protein CASRGGAHYGYTF. The chain carries TRBV27 and TRBJ1-2; D possibly corresponds to TRBD1 (5 bases). This CDR3 is 13 amino acids long. Germline values: CDR1 MNHEY, CDR2 SMNVEV (reference sequence). V was shortened by 6 bases and J by 3 bases, with 11 bases between the two germline ends.

There are a few counts of this clone. In DNA form, the CDR3 reads TGTGCCTGGACACACGCCGGGACAAACTTTAATTCACCCCTCCACTTT. Translation: CAWTHAGTNFNSPLHF. The J gene is TRBJ1-6, the V gene TRBV30; D possibly corresponds to TRBD1 (6 bases). V was trimmed by 4 bases and J by 6 bases, leaving 19 bases between them. Per germline, CDR1 GTSNPN and CDR2 SVGIG (reference sequence). The CDR3 contains 16 residues.

This CDR3 reads CASSSRGRQETQYF. The CDR3 DNA follows: TGTGCCAGCAGCTCGCGCGGTAGGCAAGAGACCCAGTACTTC. The chain links TRBV7-8 to TRBJ2-5; D gene uncertain. V dropped 4 bases and J dropped 2 bases, with 11 bases sitting between them. The V gene's germline CDR1 is SGHVS and CDR2 FQNEAQ. The CDR3 is 14 amino acids.

The rearrangement joins TRBV13 to TRBJ2-7; weak D call: TRBD2 (5 bases). Trimming took 5 bases from V and 2 from J, leaving 13 bases between them. This CDR3 comprises 14 residues. The germline V gene has CDR1 PRHDT and CDR2 FYEKMQ (reference sequence). The CDR3 region is CASSVRTLTYEQYF. The CDR3 coding sequence is TGTGCCAGCAGCGTACGGACTTTAACCTACGAGCAGTACTTC.

The genes are TRBV10-3 and TRBJ2-5, with unresolved D. The V end was cut by 8 bases, the J end by 4 bases, with 5 bases between. The CDR3 sequence is 10 residues long. Germline loops: CDR1 ENHRY, CDR2 SYGVKD. CDR3 region: CAIGRETQYF. As DNA, the CDR3 is TGTGCCATCGGTAGAGAGACCCAGTACTTC.

This clone was counted only a few times. The chain couples TRBV7-9 to TRBJ2-3; D gene ambiguous. The V and J ends lost 2 bases and 3 bases respectively, with 18 bases between them. Germline loops: CDR1 SEHNR, CDR2 FQNEAQ (reference sequence). The CDR3 covers 17 residues. The CDR3 here is CASSLPPPPAATDTQYF. The CDR3 bases are TGTGCCAGCAGCTTACCCCCCCCTCCTGCCGCGACAGATACGCAGTATTTT.

This chain connects TRBV6-1 to TRBJ2-5; D is uncertain. CDR3 length equals 12 residues. V lost 7 bases to trimming and J lost 5 bases, with 11 bases between them. Germline V CDR1 and CDR2: MNHNS, SASEGT. CDR3 region: CASKRPLETQYF. The CDR3 DNA follows: TGTGCCAGCAAGAGGCCCCTGGAGACCCAGTACTTC.

This clone came up a few times. The chain has TRBV27 and TRBJ2-3, with a weak D call TRBD2 (5 bases). The CDR3 extends over 15 amino acids. Germline CDR1 and CDR2: MNHEY and SMNVEV (reference sequence). V lost 9 bases and J lost 2, with 18 bases in between. The CDR3: CASSLGRTYTDTQYF. In DNA, the CDR3 is TGTGCCAGTTCGTTGGGCCGGACTTACACAGATACGCAGTATTTT.

This chain connects TRBV4-1 to TRBJ1-6; possibly TRBD1 for D (5 bases). V was cut by 1 base and J by 7 bases, with 11 bases left in between. There are 15 residues in the CDR3. The germline V gene encodes CDR1 MGHRA and CDR2 YSYEKL. CDR3 DNA: TGCGCCAGCAGCCAAGGGGGCGCAGGGAATTCACCCCTCCACTTT. This gives the protein CASSQGGAGNSPLHF.

The table lists this clone with a few counts. This chain links TRBV6-5 with TRBJ1-4; a weak D match, TRBD1 (6 bases). Germline V lookup: CDR1 MNHEY, CDR2 SVGAGI. V was clipped by 5 bases and J by 7 bases, with 14 bases between them. This CDR3 has 14 residues. The CDR3 DNA reads as TGTGCCAGCAGTCTTACAAGGGGGAGTGAAAAACTGTTTTTT. Its protein is CASSLTRGSEKLFF.

The rearrangement joins TRBV6-5 to TRBJ2-6, with D unresolved. Between the trimmed V and J ends, which lost 0 bases and 3 bases, there was a span of 6 bases. This CDR3 has 15 amino acids. CDR1 MNHEY and CDR2 SVGAGI come from the germline V gene. CDR3 coding DNA: TGTGCCAGCAGTTACTCCCCAGATGGGGCCAACGTCCTGACTTTC. This sequence encodes CASSYSPDGANVLTF.

This clone was recorded a few times. The genes are TRBV7-9 and TRBJ2-7, with a tentative D call TRBD2 (5 bases). Germline V lookup: CDR1 SEHNR, CDR2 FQNEAQ (reference sequence). The CDR3 extends over 11 amino acids. The ends were cut back, 7 bases at V and 5 bases at J, with 9 bases in the middle. CDR3 DNA sequence: TGTGCCAGCACCCACGGGGACGAGCAGTACTTC. Protein sequence: CASTHGDEQYF.

The chain combines TRBV9 with TRBJ2-7; D possibly corresponds to TRBD2 (7 bases). CDR3 length: 15 residues. CDR1 and CDR2 from the germline V gene are SGDLS and YYNGEE. V gave up 0 bases and J gave up 3 bases, with 13 bases separating them. The CDR3 DNA sequence: TGTGCCAGCAGCGTAGGAGGGGGGGGCGTCTACGAGCAGTACTTC. Protein product: CASSVGGGGVYEQYF.

The chain is built from TRBV5-1 and TRBJ1-3; TRBD1 matches at 8 bases. This CDR3 contains 14 residues. V trimming: 3 bases; J trimming: 4 bases; junction bases outside the gene matches: 3. Germline V lookup: CDR1 SGHRS, CDR2 YFSETQ. CDR3 residues: CASSSGDRGNTIYF. In nucleotides, the CDR3 is TGCGCCAGCAGCTCGGGGGACAGGGGAAACACCATATATTTT.

Only a few counts were recorded for this clone. The genes are TRBV18 and TRBJ1-4; 7 positions agree with TRBD1. The V segment lost 4 bases and the J segment 2 bases; nucleotides outside the gene matches: 10. Looked up from germline, CDR1 is KGHSH and CDR2 is LQKENI. The CDR3 is 17 residues long. CDR3 sequence: CASSRWARGRTNEKLFF. DNA of the CDR3: TGTGCCAGCTCACGATGGGCCAGGGGGAGGACTAATGAAAAACTGTTTTTT.